A single sample gave rise to the 9 T cell receptor beta chains below, sequenced in a study of chemoradiotherapy in HPV16-positive cancers. Produced via immunoSEQ multiplex PCR; TCRdb's table is partial and in-frame only. The table shows about 39,000 clones, with roughly 77% occurring only once. Sequenced material: blood, taken from a patient who underwent chemoradiotherapy. These receptors all stem from a human donor with HPV-associated anogenital cancer.

V and J are TRBV11-3 and TRBJ1-3, with 9 bases fitting TRBD1. The CDR3 runs to 14 residues. Looked up from germline, CDR1 is SGHNT and CDR2 is YENEEA. V shed 5 bases, J shed 8 bases, and the junction held 7 bases outside the gene matches. Here the CDR3 reads CASSRDRAADTIYF. CDR3 bases: TGTGCCAGCAGCCGGGACAGGGCGGCGGACACCATATATTTT. Complete variable domain (other parts from reference TRBV11-3 and TRBJ1-3): EAGVVQSPRYKIIEKKQPVAFWCNPISGHNTLYWYLQNLGQGPELLIRYENEEAVDDSQLPKDRFSAERLKGVDSTLKIQPAELGDSAVYLCASSRDRAADTIYFGEGSWLTVV.

This rearrangement joins TRBV4-2 to TRBJ1-3; no clear D gene. The V and J ends lost 2 bases and 0 bases respectively, with 11 bases between them. Germline CDR1 reads LGHNA; CDR2 reads YNFKEQ. CDR3 length: 16 residues. The CDR3 loop reads CASSQSPGDSGNTIYF. For the CDR3, the DNA is TGTGCCAGCAGCCAAAGCCCCGGGGACTCTGGAAACACCATATATTTT.

This chain joins TRBV7-9 and TRBJ2-1; unclear D gene. Trimming took off 4 bases at V and 5 bases at J, with 21 bases between the two ends. The germline V gene has CDR1 SEHNR and CDR2 FQNEAQ (reference sequence). This CDR3 is built from 17 residues. Here the CDR3 reads CASSSYFGLGHHNEQFF. The CDR3 DNA reads as TGTGCCAGCAGCTCCTACTTCGGGCTTGGGCACCACAATGAGCAGTTCTTC.

The V and J genes are TRBV13 and TRBJ1-4; 7 bases are shared with TRBD1. Germline loops: CDR1 PRHDT, CDR2 FYEKMQ (reference sequence). The V gene end was trimmed by 4 bases and the J gene end by 6 bases; junction bases not matched to a gene: 8. This CDR3 is 15 amino acids long. The CDR3 DNA sequence: TGTGCCAGCAGCTCAAGGGGGCGCAGGGATGAAAAACTGTTTTTT. This translates into CASSSRGRRDEKLFF.

V is TRBV14 and J is TRBJ2-1; 7 nucleotides match TRBD2. The V and J ends lost 2 bases and 3 bases, in that order; junction bases with no gene match: 7. This CDR3 region has 16 residues. From germline, CDR1 is SGHDN and CDR2 FVKESK. CDR3 sequence: CASSQLWGGNYNEQFF. CDR3 DNA sequence: TGTGCCAGCAGCCAATTATGGGGGGGAAACTACAATGAGCAGTTCTTC.

The DNA for the CDR3 is TGCAGTGCTAGTCCAGGTGAAAAACTGTTTTTT. The encoded protein is CSASPGEKLFF. The rearrangement links TRBV20-1 to TRBJ1-4, with D uncertain. In germline, CDR1 is DFQATT, CDR2 SNEGSKA (reference sequence). V was clipped by 3 bases and J by 7 bases, with 6 bases between them. This CDR3 has 11 residues.

The gene calls are TRBV9 and TRBJ2-3, with TRBD2 as a possible D gene (7 bases). The ends were cut back, 0 bases at V and 5 bases at J, with 22 bases in the middle. The CDR3 covers 18 residues. The V gene's germline CDR1 is SGDLS and CDR2 YYNGEE. CDR3 amino acids: CASSVDGAWGGRIDTQYF. The CDR3 DNA reads as TGTGCCAGCAGCGTAGACGGAGCGTGGGGGGGCCGAATAGATACGCAGTATTTT.

The CDR3 bases are TGTGCCAGCACTTGGGAAGGTCTGGGGAATTCACCCCTCCACTTT. Its translation is CASTWEGLGNSPLHF. V gene TRBV2 combines with J gene TRBJ1-6, with unresolved D. The ends were cut back, 7 bases at V and 7 bases at J, with 17 bases in the middle. The CDR3 length is 15 residues. Germline values: CDR1 SNHLY, CDR2 FYNNEI. The full variable domain, completed using reference TRBV2 and TRBJ1-6, is EPEVTQTPSHQVTQMGQEVILRCVPISNHLYFYWYRQILGQKVEFLVSFYNNEISEKSEIFDDQFSVERPDGSNFTLKIRSTKLEDSAMYFCASTWEGLGNSPLHFGNGTRLTVT.

The chain joins TRBV6-5 to TRBJ2-2, with D perhaps matching TRBD1 (6 bases). The CDR3 loop spans 14 amino acids. The V end lost 5 bases, the J end lost 0 bases, and 7 bases lay between the germline ends. Germline loops: CDR1 MNHEY, CDR2 SVGAGI. CDR3 protein: CASSHRANTGELFF. CDR3 bases: TGTGCCAGCAGTCACAGGGCGAACACCGGGGAGCTGTTTTTT.